Below, one T cell receptor beta chain is given with its context. In the original analysis: Nucleated cell number was recorded as an estimate derived from reference gene primer amplification. Profiled with immunoSEQ multiplex PCR; TCRdb holds only in-frame clones, not every one. That table is the source of V, J and clone size, and D and trimming were worked out from the DNA. The profile shows 80,000 or so clones, approximately 89% of them singletons. The CDR3 consists of 13 residues. The junction had 4 bases not matched to a gene; V was cut back by 8 bases and J by 2 bases. From germline, CDR1 is MDHEN and CDR2 SYDVKM. The data stem from a study of blood T cell repertoires in COVID-19. Background on the study: Samples came from the United States, Italy and Spain, spanning acute and convalescent COVID-19.

The sequencing input was peripheral blood. The sequence was collected from a man between 45 and 60 years old with acute or convalescent COVID-19. The chain combines TRBV28 with TRBJ1-1; 8 bases agree with TRBD1. The CDR3 sequence is CASRQGINTEAFF. CDR3 coding DNA: TGTGCCAGCCGACAGGGGATTAACACTGAAGCTTTCTTT. Together with reference TRBV28 and TRBJ1-1, the CDR3 gives the full variable domain: DVKVTQSSRYLVKRTGEKVFLECVQDMDHENMFWYRQDPGLGLRLIYFSYDVKMKEKGDIPEGYSVSREKKERFSLILESASTNQTSMYLCASRQGINTEAFFGQGTRLTVV.